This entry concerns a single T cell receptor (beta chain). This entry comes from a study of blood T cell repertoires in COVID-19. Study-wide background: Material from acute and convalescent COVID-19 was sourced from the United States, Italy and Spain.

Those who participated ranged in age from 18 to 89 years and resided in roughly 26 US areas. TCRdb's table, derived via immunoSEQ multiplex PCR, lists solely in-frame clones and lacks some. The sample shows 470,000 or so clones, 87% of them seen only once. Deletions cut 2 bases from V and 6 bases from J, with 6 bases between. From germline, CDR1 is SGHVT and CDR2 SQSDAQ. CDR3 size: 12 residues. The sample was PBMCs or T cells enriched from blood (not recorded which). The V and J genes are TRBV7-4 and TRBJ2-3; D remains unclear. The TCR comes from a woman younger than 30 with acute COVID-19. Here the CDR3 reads CASSLSPDTQYF. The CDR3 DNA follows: TGTGCCAGCAGCTTATCTCCGGATACGCAGTATTTT.